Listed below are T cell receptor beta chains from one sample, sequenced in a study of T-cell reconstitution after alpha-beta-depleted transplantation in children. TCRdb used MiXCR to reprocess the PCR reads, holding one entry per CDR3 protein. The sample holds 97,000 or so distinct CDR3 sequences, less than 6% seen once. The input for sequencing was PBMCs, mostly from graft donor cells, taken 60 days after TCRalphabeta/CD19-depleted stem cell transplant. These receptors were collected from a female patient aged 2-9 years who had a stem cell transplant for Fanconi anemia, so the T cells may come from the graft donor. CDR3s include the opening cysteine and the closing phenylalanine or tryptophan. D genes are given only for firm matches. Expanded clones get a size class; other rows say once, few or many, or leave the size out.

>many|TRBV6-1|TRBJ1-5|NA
TGCTCCAGCGGGGACTCTTATAGCAATCAGCCCCAGCATTTT
CSSGDSYSNQPQHF
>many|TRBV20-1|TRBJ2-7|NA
TGCAGTGCCTTAACAGGGACGTGGAGAGGCGAGCAGTACTTC
CSALTGTWRGEQYF
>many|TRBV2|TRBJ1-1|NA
TGTGCCAGCAGTGATCCGGGCCCCCCTGAAGCTTTCTTT
CASSDPGPPEAFF
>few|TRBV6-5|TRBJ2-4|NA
TGTGCCAGCAGTTATTCGGACACAAAAAACATTCAGTACTTC
CASSYSDTKNIQYF
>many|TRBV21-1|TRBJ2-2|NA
TGTGCCAGCAGCACTAAGACAGGGTTTGGAATATACACCGGGGAGCTGTTTTTT
CASSTKTGFGIYTGELFF
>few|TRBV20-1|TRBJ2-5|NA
TGCAGTGCTAGAGGGAGGGCAGGGGGGACCCAGTACTTC
CSARGRAGGTQYF
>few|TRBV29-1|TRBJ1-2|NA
TGCAGCGTTGGAGCCGGGACACCAACTAACTATGGCTACACCTTC
CSVGAGTPTNYGYTF
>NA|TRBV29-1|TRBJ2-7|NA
TGCAGCGTTGCCCCATCGGGGGCCCTCTCCTACGAGCAGTACTTC
CSVAPSGALSYEQYF
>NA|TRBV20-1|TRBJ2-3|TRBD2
TGCAGTGCTAGACCCCTCTCCGGACTAGCGGGAAGTTTGCGGGCCAAAGCGACAGATACGCAGTATTTT
CSARPLSGLAGSLRAKATDTQYF
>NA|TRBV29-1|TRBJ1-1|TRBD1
TGCAGCGTTGATTTCGGGACAGGGGTGGGTACTGAAGCTTTCTTT
CSVDFGTGVGTEAFF
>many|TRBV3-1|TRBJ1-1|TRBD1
TGTGCCAGCAGCCGGACAGGGAGAACTGAAGCTTTCTTT
CASSRTGRTEAFF
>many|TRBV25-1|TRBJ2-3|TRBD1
TGTGCCAGCCATGACAGGGGGTACACAGATACGCAGTATTTT
CASHDRGYTDTQYF
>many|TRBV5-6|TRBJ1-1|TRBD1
TGTGCCAGCAGCGGACAGGGTAAGGTGTACACTGAAGCTTTCTTT
CASSGQGKVYTEAFF
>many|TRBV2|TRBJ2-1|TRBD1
TGTGCCAGCCTGGGGGCCAGGGGGTACAATGAGCAGTTCTTC
CASLGARGYNEQFF
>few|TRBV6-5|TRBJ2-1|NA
TGTGCCAGCAGTTACTTACGGGGACGATACAATGAGCAGTTCTTC
CASSYLRGRYNEQFF
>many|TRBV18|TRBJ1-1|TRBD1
TGTGCCAGCTCACCACGGGCACAGGGGGCGAACACTGAAGCTTTCTTT
CASSPRAQGANTEAFF
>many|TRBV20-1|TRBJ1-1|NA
TGCAGTGCTAGAGAATTAGGAACCCCACAAAACACTGAAGCTTTCTTT
CSARELGTPQNTEAFF
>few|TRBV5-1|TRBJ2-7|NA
TGCGCCAGCAGCTTGGCCCAGAACGAGCAGTACTTC
CASSLAQNEQYF
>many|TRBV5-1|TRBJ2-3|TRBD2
TGCGCCAGCAGCTTGGAGAGCGGGGGGATCACAGATACGCAGTATTTT
CASSLESGGITDTQYF
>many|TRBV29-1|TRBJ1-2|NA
TGCAGCGTTGAAGAGGGTGGGGGATCGGACACCTTC
CSVEEGGGSDTF
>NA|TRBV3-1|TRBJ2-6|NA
TGTGCCAGCAGCCAAGAATCGTACGGGGCCAACGTCCTGACTTTC
CASSQESYGANVLTF
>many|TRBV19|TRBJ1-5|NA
TGTGCCAGTAATCTTCGAGGGCCCCCTCAGCCCCAGCATTTT
CASNLRGPPQPQHF
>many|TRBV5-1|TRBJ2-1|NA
TGCGCCAGCAGCTCAATTCAATACAATGAGCAGTTCTTC
CASSSIQYNEQFF
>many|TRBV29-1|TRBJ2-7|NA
TGCAGCGTTGAAGGTTTCACTTACGAGCAGTACTTC
CSVEGFTYEQYF
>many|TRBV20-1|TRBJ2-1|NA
TGCAGTGCTAGGGAGGATGTAAGGCACAATGAGCAGTTCTTC
CSAREDVRHNEQFF
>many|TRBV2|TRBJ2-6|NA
TGTGCCAGCATAGGGACCGACGTTCTCGGGGCCAACGTCCTGACTTTC
CASIGTDVLGANVLTF
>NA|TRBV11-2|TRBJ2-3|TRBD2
TGTGCCAGCAGCTTACTCTTTGGACTAGGGTTCACAGATACGCAGTATTTT
CASSLLFGLGFTDTQYF
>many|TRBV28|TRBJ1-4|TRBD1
TGTGCCAGCAGTCGGGGCTGGACAGGGGGCGTCGATAATGAAAAACTGTTTTTT
CASSRGWTGGVDNEKLFF
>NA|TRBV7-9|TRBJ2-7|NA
TGTGCCAGCAGCTTAGGGGGGGCTGGGTACGAGCAGTACTTC
CASSLGGAGYEQYF
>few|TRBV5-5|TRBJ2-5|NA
TGTGCCAGCAGCTACGCGGCGGGTGAAGAGACCCAGTACTTC
CASSYAAGEETQYF
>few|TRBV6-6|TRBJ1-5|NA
TGTGCCAGCAGAGGATACAGGGACCAGCCCCAGCATTTT
CASRGYRDQPQHF
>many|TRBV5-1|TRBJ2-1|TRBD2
TGCGCCAGCAGCTTCCTTGGGACTAGCGGGAGCAATGAGCAGTTCTTC
CASSFLGTSGSNEQFF